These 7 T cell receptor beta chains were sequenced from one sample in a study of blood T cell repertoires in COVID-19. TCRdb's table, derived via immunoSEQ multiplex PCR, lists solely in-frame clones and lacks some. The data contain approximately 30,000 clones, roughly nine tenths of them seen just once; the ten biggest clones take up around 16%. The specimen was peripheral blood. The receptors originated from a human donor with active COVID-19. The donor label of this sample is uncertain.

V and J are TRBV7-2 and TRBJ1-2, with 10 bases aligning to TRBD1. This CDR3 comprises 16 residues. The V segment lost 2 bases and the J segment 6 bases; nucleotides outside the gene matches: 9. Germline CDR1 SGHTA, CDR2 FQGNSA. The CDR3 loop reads CASSLNSGQGMDGYTF. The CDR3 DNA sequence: TGTGCCAGCAGCTTAAATTCGGGACAGGGGATGGATGGCTACACCTTC.

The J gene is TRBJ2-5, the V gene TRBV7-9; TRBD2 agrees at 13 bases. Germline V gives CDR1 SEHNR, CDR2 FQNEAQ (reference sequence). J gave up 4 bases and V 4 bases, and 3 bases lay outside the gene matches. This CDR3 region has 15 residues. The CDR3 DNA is TGTGCCAGCAGCTCTTGGACTAGCGGGGGAGAGACCCAGTACTTC. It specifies CASSSWTSGGETQYF. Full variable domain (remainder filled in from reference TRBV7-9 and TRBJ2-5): DTGVSQNPRHKITKRGQNVTFRCDPISEHNRLYWYRQTLGQGPEFLTYFQNEAQLEKSRLLSDRFSAERPKGSFSTLEIQRTEQGDSAMYLCASSSWTSGGETQYFGPGTRLLVL.

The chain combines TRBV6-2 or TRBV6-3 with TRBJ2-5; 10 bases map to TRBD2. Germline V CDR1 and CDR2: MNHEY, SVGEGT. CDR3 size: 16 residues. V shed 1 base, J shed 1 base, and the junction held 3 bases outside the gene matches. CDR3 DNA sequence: TGTGCCAGCAGTTACTTTAGCGGGGGGCCCCAAGAGACCCAGTACTTC. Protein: CASSYFSGGPQETQYF.

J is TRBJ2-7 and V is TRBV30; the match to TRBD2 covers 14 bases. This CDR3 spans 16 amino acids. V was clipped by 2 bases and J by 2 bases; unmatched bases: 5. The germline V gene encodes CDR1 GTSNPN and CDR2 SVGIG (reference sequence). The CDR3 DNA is TGTGCCTGGAGTCGAGGACTAGCGGGAGGAGCCTACGAGCAGTACTTC. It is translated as CAWSRGLAGGAYEQYF.

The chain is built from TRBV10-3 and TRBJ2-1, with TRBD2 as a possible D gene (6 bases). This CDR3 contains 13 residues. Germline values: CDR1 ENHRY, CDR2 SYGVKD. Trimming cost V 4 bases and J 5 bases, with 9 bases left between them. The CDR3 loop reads CAISGTGDNEQFF. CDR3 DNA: TGTGCCATCAGTGGTACGGGGGACAATGAGCAGTTCTTC.

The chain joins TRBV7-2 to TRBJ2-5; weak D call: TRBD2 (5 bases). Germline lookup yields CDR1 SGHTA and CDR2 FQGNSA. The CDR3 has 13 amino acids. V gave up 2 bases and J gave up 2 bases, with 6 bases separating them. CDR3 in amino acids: CASSLRGQETQYF. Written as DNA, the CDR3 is TGTGCCAGCAGCTTACGGGGACAAGAGACCCAGTACTTC.

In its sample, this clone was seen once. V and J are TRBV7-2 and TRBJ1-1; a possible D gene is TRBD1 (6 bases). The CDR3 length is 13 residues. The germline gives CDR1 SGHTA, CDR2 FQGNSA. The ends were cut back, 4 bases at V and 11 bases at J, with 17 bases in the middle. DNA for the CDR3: TGTGCCAGCAGCTCGACCGCAGGGGCCATGGCTTTCTTT. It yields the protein CASSSTAGAMAFF.